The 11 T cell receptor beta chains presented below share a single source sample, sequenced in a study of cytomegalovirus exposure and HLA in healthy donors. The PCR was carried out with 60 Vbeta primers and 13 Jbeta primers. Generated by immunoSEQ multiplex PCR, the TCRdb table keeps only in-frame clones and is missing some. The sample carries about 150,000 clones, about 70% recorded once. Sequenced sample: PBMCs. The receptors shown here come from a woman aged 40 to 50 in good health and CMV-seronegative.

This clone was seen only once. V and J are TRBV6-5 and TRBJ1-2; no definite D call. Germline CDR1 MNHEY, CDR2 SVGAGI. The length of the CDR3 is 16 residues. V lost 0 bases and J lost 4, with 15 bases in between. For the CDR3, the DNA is TGTGCCAGCAGTTACTCCGGGTCCCCTTATACCTATGGCTACACCTTC. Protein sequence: CASSYSGSPYTYGYTF.

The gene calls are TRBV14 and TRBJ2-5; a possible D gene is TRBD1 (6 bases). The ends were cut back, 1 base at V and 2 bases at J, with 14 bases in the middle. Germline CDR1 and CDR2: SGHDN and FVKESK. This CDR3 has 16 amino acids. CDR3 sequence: CASSQGWGQSQETQYF. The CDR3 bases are TGTGCCAGCAGCCAAGGATGGGGGCAGAGTCAAGAGACCCAGTACTTC.

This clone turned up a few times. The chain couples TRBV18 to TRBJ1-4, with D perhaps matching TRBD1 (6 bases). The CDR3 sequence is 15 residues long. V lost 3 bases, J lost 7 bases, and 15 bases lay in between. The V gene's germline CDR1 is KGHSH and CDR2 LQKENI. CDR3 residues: CASSPMTGVGEKLFF. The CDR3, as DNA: TGTGCCAGCTCACCTATGACAGGTGTCGGTGAAAAACTGTTTTTT. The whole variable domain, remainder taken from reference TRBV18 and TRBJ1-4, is NAGVMQNPRHLVRRRGQEARLRCSPMKGHSHVYWYRQLPEEGLKFMVYLQKENIIDESGMPKERFSAEFPKEGPSILRIQQVVRGDSAAYFCASSPMTGVGEKLFFGSGTQLSVL.

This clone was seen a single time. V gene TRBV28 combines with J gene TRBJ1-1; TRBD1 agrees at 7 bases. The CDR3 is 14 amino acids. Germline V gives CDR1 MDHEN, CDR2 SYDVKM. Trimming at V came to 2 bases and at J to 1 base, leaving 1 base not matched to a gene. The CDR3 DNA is TGTGCCAGCAGTTTAGGGGACAGGAACACTGAAGCTTTCTTT. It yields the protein CASSLGDRNTEAFF.

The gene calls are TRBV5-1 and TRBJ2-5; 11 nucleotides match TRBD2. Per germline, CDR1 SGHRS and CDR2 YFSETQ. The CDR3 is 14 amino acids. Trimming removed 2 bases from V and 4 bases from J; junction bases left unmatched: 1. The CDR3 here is CASSFLAGGETQYF. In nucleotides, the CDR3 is TGCGCCAGCAGCTTCCTAGCGGGGGGAGAGACCCAGTACTTC.

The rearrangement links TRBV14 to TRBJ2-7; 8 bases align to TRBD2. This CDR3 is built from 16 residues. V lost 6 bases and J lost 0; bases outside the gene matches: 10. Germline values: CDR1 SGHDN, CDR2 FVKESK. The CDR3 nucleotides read TGTGCCAGCAGTATATCCGGGACTAGTCCCTCCTACGAGCAGTACTTC. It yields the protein CASSISGTSPSYEQYF.

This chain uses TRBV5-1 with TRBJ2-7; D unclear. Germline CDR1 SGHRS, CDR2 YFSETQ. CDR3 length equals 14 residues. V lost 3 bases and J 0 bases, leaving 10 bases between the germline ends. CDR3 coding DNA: TGCGCCAGCAGCTCGGGTGCGGTCTCCTACGAGCAGTACTTC. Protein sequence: CASSSGAVSYEQYF.

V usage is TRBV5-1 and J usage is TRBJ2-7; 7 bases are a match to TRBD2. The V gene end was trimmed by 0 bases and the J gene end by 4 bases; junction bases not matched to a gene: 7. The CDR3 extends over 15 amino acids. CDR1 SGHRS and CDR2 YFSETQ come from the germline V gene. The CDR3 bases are TGCGCCAGCAGCTTGGACGGGCGGGGGAGGTACGAGCAGTACTTC. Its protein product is CASSLDGRGRYEQYF.

CDR3 in DNA: TGTGCCAGCAGTTCACAACGGGAGACGAACAACTACGAGCAGTACTTC. Translation gives CASSSQRETNNYEQYF. The chain recombines TRBV6-5 with TRBJ2-7; D may be TRBD2 (6 bases). The CDR3 sequence is 16 residues long. The germline CDR1 and CDR2 sequences are MNHEY and SVGAGI. V was cut by 4 bases and J by 3 bases, with 19 bases left in between.

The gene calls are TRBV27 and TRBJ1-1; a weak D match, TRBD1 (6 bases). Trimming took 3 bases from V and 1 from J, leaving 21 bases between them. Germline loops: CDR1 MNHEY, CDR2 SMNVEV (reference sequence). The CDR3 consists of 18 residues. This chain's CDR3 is CASSLKGGGGWENTEAFF. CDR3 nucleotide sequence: TGTGCCAGCAGTTTGAAGGGGGGGGGCGGTTGGGAGAACACTGAAGCTTTCTTT.

The CDR3 loop reads CASSQSGAYTDTQYF. The CDR3 coding sequence is TGTGCCAGCAGCCAAAGCGGAGCTTACACAGATACGCAGTATTTT. The genes are TRBV9 and TRBJ2-3, with D possibly being TRBD2 (5 bases). V was cut by 4 bases and J by 2 bases, with 14 bases left in between. Germline V lookup: CDR1 SGDLS, CDR2 YYNGEE. The CDR3 runs to 15 residues.